This TCR beta chain originates from a study of CD8+ T cells in alopecia areata. Study-level points and caveats: With patients, TCR sharing proved less clear than in mice, a difference possibly related to HLA.

The V gene end was trimmed by 5 bases and the J gene end by 1 base; junction bases not matched to a gene: 3. Germline V CDR1 and CDR2: SNHLY, FYNGKV (reference sequence). The CDR3 length is 14 residues. Combined cutaneous lymph node cells underwent sorting by CD4, CD8alpha, NKG2D, NKG2ACE and additional markers. Points on this clone: What it binds is not known. The gene symbols are mouse symbols. Read sequence stops 4 residues before the CDR3 end, and the germline J gene provides the missing end. Other DNA sequences in the sample encode the same CDR3.

Extraction of RNA preceded its reverse transcription into cDNA, which served as the sequencing template. The repertoire was sequenced with immunoSEQ multiplex PCR; TCRdb's copy has only in-frame clones and lacks some. This sample includes approximately 280,000 clones with no singletons; its ten biggest clones take up 0.9% to 1.5%. The gene calls are TRBV3 and TRBJ2-5; 7 positions agree with TRBD1. What was sequenced was CD4+ T cells sorted from a lymph node. The clonotype originates from a C3H/HeJ mouse with alopecia areata. The mouse strain carries the MHC haplotype H2-k. Here the CDR3 reads CASSPGTDQDTQYF. The sequenced CDR3 bases are TGTGCCAGCAGCCCCGGGACAGACCAAGAC.